A selection of T cell receptor beta chains follows, all from one sample in a study of blood T cell repertoires in COVID-19. Clones were read by immunoSEQ multiplex PCR, and TCRdb kept only the in-frame ones, dropping some. The data contain over 300,000 clones, 70% to 90% of them seen just once; the ten biggest clones take up roughly 2.2%. Sequencing used PBMCs or T cells enriched from blood (not recorded which). The receptors were sampled from a young man who had recovered from COVID-19. The conserved cysteine and the conserved F or W are not part of the CDR3 here. For some rows the clone size is stated as once, few or many, or as a class when expanded; others skip it.

clone_size j_call v_call cdr3_aa
NA TRBJ2-5 TRBV29-1 SVRVSETQY
NA TRBJ1-2 TRBV30 AWSPLSAHGYT
NA TRBJ1-6 TRBV27 ASGGGSPYNSPLH
once TRBJ1-2 TRBV5-6 ASSPATGQSYT
NA TRBJ1-5 TRBV2 ASSEARQGGGPQH
NA TRBJ2-1 TRBV10-3 AISGSQTSGGASEQF
many TRBJ1-2 TRBV7-2 ASSEDRGPYGYT
NA TRBJ2-7 TRBV4-3 ASSHMGQASYEQY
NA TRBJ2-3 TRBV9 ASSVETSGGETQY
NA TRBJ2-1 TRBV2 ASSLTGDLSEQF
NA TRBJ1-2 TRBV5-4 ASSLEQGAGGYT
NA TRBJ2-7 TRBV21-1 ASSKGDKAYEQY
NA TRBJ1-2 TRBV18 ASSPQALDYGYT
NA TRBJ2-3 TRBV6-2/TRBV6-3 ASSYLQGRDTDTQY
NA TRBJ1-6 TRBV18 ASSPAGTYNSPLH
NA TRBJ1-1 TRBV18 ASSRTGNTEAF
NA TRBJ2-5 TRBV5-4 ASSLAGGPFETQY
NA TRBJ1-2 TRBV7-3 ASSNSGTGSTWYGYT
NA TRBJ1-6 TRBV27 ASSLKWDSGYNSPLH
NA TRBJ2-5 TRBV11-1 ASSTTGTSGVAQY
NA TRBJ1-1 TRBV29-1 SCREGAEAF
NA TRBJ1-2 TRBV5-1 ASSLAAGMGQNYGYT
NA TRBJ1-5 TRBV18 ASSPPSQGQPQH
few TRBJ2-1 TRBV7-3 ASSLQGDSSYNEQF
NA TRBJ1-6 TRBV7-2 ASSSRMTDYNSPLH
NA TRBJ2-1 TRBV29-1 SVVRLAGNEQF
NA TRBJ2-7 TRBV5-1 ASSAQRIDRLSYEQY
once TRBJ2-3 TRBV9 ASSVGGSPTDTQY
NA TRBJ2-2 TRBV5-1 ASSAGQGPNTGELF
NA TRBJ2-7 TRBV5-1 ASSIGSPEQY
once TRBJ2-5 TRBV12-3/TRBV12-4 ASLRGLLETQY
NA TRBJ2-7 TRBV29-1 STSGTGVYEQY
NA TRBJ1-2 TRBV9 ASSVEAGHYGYT
NA TRBJ1-4 TRBV6-5 ASLRGAGLGEKLF
NA TRBJ1-1 TRBV2 ASSGDRTVGTEAF
NA TRBJ1-4 TRBV5-1 ASTLGGTNEKLF
NA TRBJ2-1 TRBV7-8 ASSSWGQGGNEQF
NA TRBJ1-2 TRBV30 ACSRSGDGYT
NA TRBJ1-5 TRBV19 ASSTGGIYSNQPQH
NA TRBJ2-5 TRBV9 ASSVQGAQETQY
once TRBJ1-2 TRBV7-2 ASSSRSGTGPMGGYT
NA TRBJ2-2 TRBV9 ASSADMTNTGELF
once TRBJ1-1 TRBV3-1/TRBV3-2 ASSEDRVQAF
NA TRBJ2-3 TRBV3-1/TRBV3-2 ASSQGPRPRMDTQY
few TRBJ1-6 TRBV4-1 ASSQRQLDSPLH
NA TRBJ2-2 TRBV2 ASSGTANTGELF
once TRBJ1-1 TRBV9 ASSVGGRQGNTEAF
few TRBJ2-7 TRBV30 AWDSGGSSGEQY
few TRBJ1-2 TRBV5-1 ASREWRGDYGYT
NA TRBJ1-5 TRBV6-5 ASTQQRGNQPQH
once TRBJ2-2 TRBV24-1 ATSDTYQNTGELF
NA TRBJ1-6 TRBV28 ASSWTGGGSPLH
NA TRBJ1-1 TRBV7-9 ASSQARAGNTEAF
NA TRBJ2-1 TRBV5-8 ASRLRGQVYNEQF
NA TRBJ1-2 TRBV3-1/TRBV3-2 ASTTRGSPYGYT